This T cell receptor beta chain was retrieved from a study of T cell changes during pregnancy in multiple sclerosis. Libraries were prepared by immunoSEQ multiplex PCR; TCRdb keeps only in-frame clonotypes and omits some of them. This sample has 84,000 or so clones, with about 94% found just once. This clone was picked up a small number of times. The germline V and J ends were trimmed by 3 bases and 2 bases, with 10 bases remaining between them. The germline V gene has CDR1 LNHNV and CDR2 YYDKDF (reference sequence). CDR3 length: 15 residues. This chain connects TRBV15 to TRBJ2-2; possible D gene TRBD1, 6 bases. The sample was peripheral blood, taken in the third trimester of pregnancy. This sequence was found in a female donor with multiple sclerosis, enrolled in a pregnancy study. The CDR3 DNA reads TGTGCCACCAGCAGCCTGGGGGCCAACACCGGGGAGCTGTTTTTT. Translation gives CATSSLGANTGELFF.